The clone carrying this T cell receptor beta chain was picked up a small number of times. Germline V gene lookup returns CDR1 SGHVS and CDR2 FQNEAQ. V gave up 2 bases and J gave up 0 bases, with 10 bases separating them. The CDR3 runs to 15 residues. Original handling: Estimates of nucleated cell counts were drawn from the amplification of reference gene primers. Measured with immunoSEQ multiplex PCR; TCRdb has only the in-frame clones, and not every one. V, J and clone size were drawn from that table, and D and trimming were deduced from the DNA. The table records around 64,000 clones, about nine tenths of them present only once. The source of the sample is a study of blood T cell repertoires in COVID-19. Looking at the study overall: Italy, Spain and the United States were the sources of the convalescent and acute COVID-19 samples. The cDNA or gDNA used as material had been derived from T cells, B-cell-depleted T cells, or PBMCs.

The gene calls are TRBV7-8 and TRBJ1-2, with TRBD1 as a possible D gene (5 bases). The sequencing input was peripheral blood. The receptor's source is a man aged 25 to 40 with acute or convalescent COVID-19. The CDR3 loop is CASSLTTDTNYGYTF. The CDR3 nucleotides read TGTGCCAGCAGCTTAACGACAGACACTAACTATGGCTACACCTTC.